The 5 T cell receptor beta chains below were found in one sample sequenced in a study of early T cells in non-severe SARS-CoV-2 infection. MiXCR, run by TCRdb on the 5' RACE reads, gives a single entry per CDR3 protein. Of 69,000 or so distinct CDR3 sequences listed, under 15% are singletons. Specimen: whole blood. These receptors were obtained from an adult who was a healthcare worker with PCR-confirmed SARS-CoV-2 infection or an uninfected control (not recorded which).

This clonotype was counted a few times. The chain has TRBV7-9 and TRBJ2-5; D unresolved. Trimming took off 5 bases at V and 2 bases at J, with 12 bases between the two ends. The germline V gene encodes CDR1 SEHNR and CDR2 FQNEAQ (reference sequence). The CDR3 contains 14 residues. The CDR3 spells CASSPAKHQETQYF. In DNA form, the CDR3 reads TGTGCCAGCAGCCCCGCCAAGCATCAAGAGACCCAGTACTTC.

The chain has TRBV2 and TRBJ2-1, with TRBD1 identical over 7 bases. CDR3 length: 15 amino acids. Per the germline V gene, CDR1 is SNHLY and CDR2 is FYNNEI. The J segment lost 2 bases and the V segment lost 7 bases, leaving 8 bases of the junction unmatched. CDR3 protein: CASIAGTAPYNEQFF. CDR3 nucleotide sequence: TGTGCCAGCATCGCCGGGACAGCCCCCTACAATGAGCAGTTCTTC.

The chain couples TRBV20-1 to TRBJ1-1; TRBD1 agrees at 10 bases. The V gene end was trimmed by 6 bases and the J gene end by 4 bases; junction bases not matched to a gene: 8. The germline V gene encodes CDR1 DFQATT and CDR2 SNEGSKA (reference sequence). The length of the CDR3 is 14 residues. This CDR3 is CSAPDRTGGTEAFF. CDR3 nucleotide sequence: TGCAGTGCACCTGACCGGACAGGGGGCACTGAAGCTTTCTTT.

This clonotype came up many times. The chain uses TRBV12-3 or TRBV12-4 and TRBJ1-1; perhaps TRBD1 as D (6 bases). V was shortened by 2 bases and J by 0 bases, with 13 bases between the two germline ends. The CDR3 runs to 16 residues. The CDR3 DNA follows: TGTGCCAGCAGTTTACCGGCAGGGGACATGAACACTGAAGCTTTCTTT. Translation: CASSLPAGDMNTEAFF.

The genes are TRBV11-1 and TRBJ2-3, with TRBD1 matching 9 bases. This CDR3 spans 15 amino acids. The junction had 4 bases not matched to a gene; V was cut back by 3 bases and J by 3 bases. CDR1 SGHAT and CDR2 FQDESV come from the germline V gene (reference sequence). The CDR3 region is CASSLSDRGTDTQYF. The CDR3, as DNA: TGTGCCAGCAGCTTGTCGGACAGGGGTACAGATACGCAGTATTTT.